These T cell receptor beta chains were read from a single sample in a study of blood T cell repertoires in COVID-19. The method was immunoSEQ multiplex PCR; TCRdb's version includes in-frame clones alone and lacks a portion of them. The sample holds about 180,000 clones, roughly nine tenths seen once. Sequencing input: peripheral blood. The receptors here all came from a woman aged 25-40 years with active or convalescent COVID-19. Each CDR3 is given with its conserved first and last residue. D genes are given only for firm matches. Clone size is stated in some rows and not others, as once, few, many or a class when expanded.

TRBV30	TRBD1	TRBJ1-6	.	TGTGCCTGGAGTTTGGGACAGGCGGGTTCACCCCTCCACTTT	CAWSLGQAGSPLHF
TRBV4-1	.	TRBJ1-1	once	TGCGCCAGCAGCCCCGACAGTAACACTGAAGCTTTCTTT	CASSPDSNTEAFF
TRBV6-5	TRBD1	TRBJ2-7	.	TGTGCCAGCAGTCTCGGACAGGGGGAATCCTACGAGCAGTACTTC	CASSLGQGESYEQYF
TRBV7-9	.	TRBJ1-3	.	TGTGCCAGCAGCTTTGCATACAGGAACAATCCCTCTGGAAACACCATATATTTT	CASSFAYRNNPSGNTIYF
TRBV19	.	TRBJ2-5	.	TGTGCCAGTAGTATAGATCCAGGGCGGGAGACCCAGTACTTC	CASSIDPGRETQYF
TRBV5-6	.	TRBJ1-2	.	TGTGCCAGCAGCTTGGTAACAGCCGGGGACTATGGCTACACCTTC	CASSLVTAGDYGYTF
TRBV6-2/TRBV6-3	.	TRBJ1-2	.	TGTGCCAGCAGTTCGCAGGGGATGATGGACTATGGCTACACCTTC	CASSSQGMMDYGYTF
TRBV27	TRBD2	TRBJ2-1	.	TGTGCCAGCAGTTTCACTAGCGGGAGGGGGAGGAATGAGCAGTTCTTC	CASSFTSGRGRNEQFF
TRBV11-1	.	TRBJ2-1	.	TGTGCCAGCAGCCCGGGACTTAACAATGAGCAGTTCTTC	CASSPGLNNEQFF
TRBV28	.	TRBJ1-1	.	TGTGCCAGCCCACCCCCCACGGGGGGCATCGCTGAAGCTTTCTTT	CASPPPTGGIAEAFF
TRBV12-3/TRBV12-4	.	TRBJ2-1	.	TGTGCCAGCAGCCAGACTAGAGATGAGCAGTTCTTC	CASSQTRDEQFF
TRBV12-3/TRBV12-4	.	TRBJ2-2	.	TGTGCCAGCACTAACACCGGGGAGCTGTTTTTT	CASTNTGELFF
TRBV24-1	.	TRBJ1-2	.	TGTGCCACCAGTGATCTAGGGGTCTCCTATGGCTACACCTTC	CATSDLGVSYGYTF
TRBV6-1	TRBD1	TRBJ2-5	few	TGTGCCAGCAGTGCACAGACCGGGACAGGGTCGGTGACCCAGTACTTC	CASSAQTGTGSVTQYF
TRBV10-3	.	TRBJ2-2	.	TGTGCCATCAGTGATCCGGACTGGATAAGGGAGCTGTTTTTT	CAISDPDWIRELFF
TRBV9	TRBD2	TRBJ2-2	.	TGTGCCAGCAGCCCTCGAGCGGGGTCGAACACCGGGGAGCTGTTTTTT	CASSPRAGSNTGELFF
TRBV7-9	TRBD1	TRBJ1-1	.	TGTGCCAGCAGCCGGTCAGGGGGCGCGGTCACTGAAGCTTTCTTT	CASSRSGGAVTEAFF
TRBV2	.	TRBJ1-1	few	TGTGCCAGCATTAAGGACAGCGGGATGAACACTGAAGCTTTCTTT	CASIKDSGMNTEAFF
TRBV7-9	TRBD2	TRBJ2-1	.	TGTGCCAGCAGCTCCAAACTAGCGGGCCAATACAATGAGCAGTTCTTC	CASSSKLAGQYNEQFF
TRBV2	.	TRBJ1-5	once	TGTGCCAGCAGGGAGAGTTTAAGCAATCAGCCCCAGCATTTT	CASRESLSNQPQHF
TRBV6-5	.	TRBJ2-7	.	TGTGCCAGCAGCCTACAAGACAGTCCCTACTACGAGCAGTACTTC	CASSLQDSPYYEQYF
TRBV5-8	TRBD2	TRBJ2-2	.	TGTGCCAGCACCCGAGGACTAGCGGGAAGGCCCGGGGAGCTGTTTTTT	CASTRGLAGRPGELFF
TRBV29-1	.	TRBJ2-2	.	TGCAGCGTTAAGCCCGCAGGCGGGGAGCTGTTTTTT	CSVKPAGGELFF
TRBV2	.	TRBJ1-1	.	TGTGCCAGCAGTGACGGAACAGGGACCTACACTGAAGCTTTCTTT	CASSDGTGTYTEAFF
TRBV5-4	.	TRBJ2-1	once	TGTGCCAGCAGCTCGCCGGGGTCGGAGCAGTTCTTC	CASSSPGSEQFF
TRBV29-1	.	TRBJ2-3	.	TGCAGCGTTGGAGGTGTTGGCACCTACACAGATACGCAGTATTTT	CSVGGVGTYTDTQYF
TRBV19	.	TRBJ1-5	.	TGTGCCAGTAGTATAGCAGTAACCAATCAGCCCCAGCATTTT	CASSIAVTNQPQHF
TRBV4-1	.	TRBJ1-1	.	TGCGCCAGCAGCCAAGATAACGGACAGAACACTGAAGCTTTCTTT	CASSQDNGQNTEAFF
TRBV3-1/TRBV3-2	TRBD1	TRBJ1-6	once	TGTGCCAGCAGCCCGGGGACAGGGGACAATTCACCCCTCCACTTT	CASSPGTGDNSPLHF
TRBV5-6	TRBD2	TRBJ2-3	few	TGTGCCAGCAGCTTGTGGGCTAGCGGGGCAGATACGCAGTATTTT	CASSLWASGADTQYF
TRBV19	.	TRBJ1-4	.	TGTGCCAGTAGTATGCCGGACCGGGGGGAAAAACTGTTTTTT	CASSMPDRGEKLFF
TRBV7-2	.	TRBJ1-3	once	TGTGCCAGCAGCTTAGCGCCCCCCAGCTCTGGAAACACCATATATTTT	CASSLAPPSSGNTIYF
TRBV6-5	TRBD1	TRBJ1-3	.	TGTGCCAGCAGTTATCGCAACAGGGGAATGGGAAACACCATATATTTT	CASSYRNRGMGNTIYF
TRBV5-6	TRBD2	TRBJ2-5	.	TGTGCCAGCAGCGCCGTCTTGACTAGCTTAATTGGAGAGACCCAGTACTTC	CASSAVLTSLIGETQYF
TRBV30	.	TRBJ1-3	.	TGTGCCTGGACCCCGACAGTCTCTGGAAACACCATATATTTT	CAWTPTVSGNTIYF
TRBV30	TRBD1	TRBJ2-7	.	TGTGCCTGGAGCACCGGGACAGGCTCCTACGAGCAGTACTTC	CAWSTGTGSYEQYF
TRBV27	.	TRBJ1-1	once	TGTGCCAGCAGAACAGAGATGAACACTGAAGCTTTCTTT	CASRTEMNTEAFF
TRBV5-1	TRBD1	TRBJ2-2	.	TGCGCCAGCAGCTGGGGACAGAGCACCGGGGAGCTGTTTTTT	CASSWGQSTGELFF
TRBV14	.	TRBJ2-2	.	TGTGCCAGCAGCCAAGAGCGGGTGAACACCGGGGAGCTGTTTTTT	CASSQERVNTGELFF
TRBV9	TRBD1	TRBJ1-4	.	TGTGCCAGCCAGGGGGCTCGAGGGGAAAAACTGTTTTTT	CASQGARGEKLFF
TRBV2	TRBD1	TRBJ2-7	.	TGTGCCAGCAGTGAAAATACAGGGGGGTTATACGAGCAGTACTTC	CASSENTGGLYEQYF
TRBV15	TRBD2	TRBJ2-3	.	TGTGCCACCAGCGGGGAATTAGCGGGAGGAGCAGATACGCAGTATTTT	CATSGELAGGADTQYF
TRBV4-2	TRBD1	TRBJ1-1	once	TGTGCCAGCAGCCAAGGGACAGGGCAACCTGAAGCTTTCTTT	CASSQGTGQPEAFF
TRBV4-1	TRBD2	TRBJ2-1	.	TGCGCCAGCAGCCAAGAGCAAGCGGGAGAGGGTAATGAGCAGTTCTTC	CASSQEQAGEGNEQFF
TRBV6-1	TRBD2	TRBJ2-3	.	TGTGCCAGCAGTGACAATCCGGGACTAGCGGGGACAGATACGCAGTATTTT	CASSDNPGLAGTDTQYF
TRBV7-8	.	TRBJ1-5	.	TGTGCCAGCAGCCCCCGCGGCCCCAATCAGCCCCAGCATTTT	CASSPRGPNQPQHF
TRBV20-1	.	TRBJ1-2	.	TGCAGTGCTAGTCTGGGAGACTATGGCTACACCTTC	CSASLGDYGYTF
TRBV5-6	.	TRBJ1-6	.	TGTGCCAGCAGCTTGGAGGCGCTAGGCAATTCACCCCTCCACTTT	CASSLEALGNSPLHF
TRBV7-9	.	TRBJ1-4	.	TGTGCCAGCAGCACGGAGAGAAACGAAAAACTGTTTTTT	CASSTERNEKLFF
TRBV7-9	TRBD2	TRBJ2-3	.	TGTGCCAGCAGCCTACCTATAGCGGGAGGCAGAACAGATACGCAGTATTTT	CASSLPIAGGRTDTQYF
TRBV9	TRBD2	TRBJ2-3	once	TGTGCCACCGCCATTAGCGGGAGCTTCACAGATACGCAGTATTTT	CATAISGSFTDTQYF
TRBV3-1/TRBV3-2	TRBD2	TRBJ2-7	.	TGTGCCAGCAGCCAGGGGACTAGGCCCTACGAGCAGTACTTC	CASSQGTRPYEQYF
TRBV29-1	.	TRBJ1-1	.	TGCAGCGTTATGGGGGGGATTCAGGTGAACACTGAAGCTTTCTTT	CSVMGGIQVNTEAFF
TRBV7-9	.	TRBJ1-5	.	TGTGCCAGCAGCCCAGGGGACCCTTATAGCAATCAGCCCCAGCATTTT	CASSPGDPYSNQPQHF
TRBV9	.	TRBJ2-5	.	TGTGCCAGCAGCGCAGTAACGGAGACCCAGTACTTC	CASSAVTETQYF
TRBV12-5	.	TRBJ2-7	once	TGTGCTAGTGGTGAACCACCGAAGGGGCGCTTAGCCTACGAGCAGTACTTC	CASGEPPKGRLAYEQYF
TRBV27	.	TRBJ1-1	.	TGTGCCAGCAGTTTCGCGGCGAACACTGAAGCTTTCTTT	CASSFAANTEAFF
TRBV28	.	TRBJ1-5	few	TGTGCTAGTTTTAGCAATCAGCCCCAGCATTTT	CASFSNQPQHF
TRBV30	TRBD2	TRBJ2-6	.	TGTGCCTGGAGTGGGGACTACTCTGGGGCCAACGTCCTGACTTTC	CAWSGDYSGANVLTF
TRBV18	.	TRBJ2-3	.	TGTGCCAGCTCACCCCGGCTGCAGGCCACCACAGATACGCAGTATTTT	CASSPRLQATTDTQYF